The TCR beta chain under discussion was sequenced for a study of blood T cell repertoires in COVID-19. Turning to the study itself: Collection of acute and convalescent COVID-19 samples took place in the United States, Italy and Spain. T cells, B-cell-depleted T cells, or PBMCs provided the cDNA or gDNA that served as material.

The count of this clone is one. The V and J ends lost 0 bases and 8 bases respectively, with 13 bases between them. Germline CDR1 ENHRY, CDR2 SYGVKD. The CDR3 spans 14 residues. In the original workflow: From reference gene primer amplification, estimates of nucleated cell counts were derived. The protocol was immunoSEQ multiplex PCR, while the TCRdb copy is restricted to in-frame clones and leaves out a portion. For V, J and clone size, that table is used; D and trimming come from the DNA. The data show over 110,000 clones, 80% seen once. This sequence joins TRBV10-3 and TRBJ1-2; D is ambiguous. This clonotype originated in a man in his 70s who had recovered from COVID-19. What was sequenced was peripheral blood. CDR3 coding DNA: TGTGCCATCAGTGAGTCCGCGGGATCCCGCGGCTACACCTTC. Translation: CAISESAGSRGYTF.